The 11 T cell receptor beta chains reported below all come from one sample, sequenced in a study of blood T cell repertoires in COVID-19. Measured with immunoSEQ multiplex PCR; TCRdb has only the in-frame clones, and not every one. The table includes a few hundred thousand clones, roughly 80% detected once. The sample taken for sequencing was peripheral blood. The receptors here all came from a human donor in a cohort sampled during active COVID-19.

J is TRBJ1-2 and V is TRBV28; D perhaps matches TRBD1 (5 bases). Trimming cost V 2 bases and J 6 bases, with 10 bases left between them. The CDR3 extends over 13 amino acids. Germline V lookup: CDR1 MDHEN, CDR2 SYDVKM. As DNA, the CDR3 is TGTGCCAGCAGTTTAGTCGAAGGGGATGGCTACACCTTC. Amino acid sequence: CASSLVEGDGYTF.

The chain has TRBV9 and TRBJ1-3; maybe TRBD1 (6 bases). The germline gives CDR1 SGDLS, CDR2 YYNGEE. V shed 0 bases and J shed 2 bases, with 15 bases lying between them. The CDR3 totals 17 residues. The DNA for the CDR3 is TGTGCCAGCAGCGTAGAGGCGAGGGGGTCCACTGGAAACACCATATATTTT. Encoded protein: CASSVEARGSTGNTIYF.

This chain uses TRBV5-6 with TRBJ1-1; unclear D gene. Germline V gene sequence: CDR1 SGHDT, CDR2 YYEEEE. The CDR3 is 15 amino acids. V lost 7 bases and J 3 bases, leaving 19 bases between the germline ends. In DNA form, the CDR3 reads TGTGCCAGCCAAACGAGGTGGAGGTTATACACTGAAGCTTTCTTT. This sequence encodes CASQTRWRLYTEAFF.

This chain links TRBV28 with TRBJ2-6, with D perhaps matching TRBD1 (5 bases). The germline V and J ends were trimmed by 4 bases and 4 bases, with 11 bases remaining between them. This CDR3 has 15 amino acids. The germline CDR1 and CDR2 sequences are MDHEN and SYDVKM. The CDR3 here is CASSSSGQGANVLTF. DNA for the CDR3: TGTGCCAGCAGTTCGTCAGGGCAAGGGGCCAACGTCCTGACTTTC.

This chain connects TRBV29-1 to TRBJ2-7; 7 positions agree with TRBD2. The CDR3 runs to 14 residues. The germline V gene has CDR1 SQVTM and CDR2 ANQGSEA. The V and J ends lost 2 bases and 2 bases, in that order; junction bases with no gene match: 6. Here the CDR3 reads CSVEYGRNPYEQYF. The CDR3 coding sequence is TGCAGCGTTGAATACGGGAGGAACCCCTACGAGCAGTACTTC.

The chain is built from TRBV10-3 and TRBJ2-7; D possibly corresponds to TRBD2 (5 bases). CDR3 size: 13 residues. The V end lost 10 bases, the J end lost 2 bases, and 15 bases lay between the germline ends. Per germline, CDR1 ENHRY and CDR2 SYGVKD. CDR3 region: CASSGWSTYEQYF. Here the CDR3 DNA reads TGTGCCAGTTCGGGGTGGTCTACCTACGAGCAGTACTTC.

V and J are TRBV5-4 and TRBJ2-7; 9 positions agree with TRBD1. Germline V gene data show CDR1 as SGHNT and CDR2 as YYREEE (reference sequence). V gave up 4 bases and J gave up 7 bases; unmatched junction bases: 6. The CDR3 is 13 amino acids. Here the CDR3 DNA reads TGTGCCAGCAGCCGGGACAGGGCGGGGGAGCAGTACTTC. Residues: CASSRDRAGEQYF.

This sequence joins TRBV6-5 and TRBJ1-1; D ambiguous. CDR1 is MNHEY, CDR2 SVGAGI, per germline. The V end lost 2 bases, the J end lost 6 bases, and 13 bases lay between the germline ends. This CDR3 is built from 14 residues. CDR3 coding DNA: TGTGCCAGCAGTTACGATCAGTCTCGGGCTGAAGCTTTCTTT. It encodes CASSYDQSRAEAFF.

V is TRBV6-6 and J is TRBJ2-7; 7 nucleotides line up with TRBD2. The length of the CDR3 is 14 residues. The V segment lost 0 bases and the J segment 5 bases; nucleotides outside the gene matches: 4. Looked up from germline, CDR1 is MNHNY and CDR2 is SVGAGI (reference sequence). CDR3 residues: CASSYSPSGDEQYF. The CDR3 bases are TGTGCCAGCAGTTACTCGCCTAGCGGCGACGAGCAGTACTTC.

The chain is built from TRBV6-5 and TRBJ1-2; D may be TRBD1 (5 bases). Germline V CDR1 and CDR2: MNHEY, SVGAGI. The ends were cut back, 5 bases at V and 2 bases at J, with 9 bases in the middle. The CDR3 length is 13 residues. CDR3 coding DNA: TGTGCCAGCAGTCCCACAGGAAACTATGGCTACACCTTC. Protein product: CASSPTGNYGYTF.

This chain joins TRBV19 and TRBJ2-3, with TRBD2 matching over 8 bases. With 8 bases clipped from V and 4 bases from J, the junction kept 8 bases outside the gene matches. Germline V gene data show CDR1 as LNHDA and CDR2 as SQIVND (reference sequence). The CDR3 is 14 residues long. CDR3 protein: CASSPRGGPDTQYF. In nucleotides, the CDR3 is TGTGCCAGTTCACCCCGCGGGGGGCCAGATACGCAGTATTTT.